The 8 T cell receptor beta chains given below trace back to one sample, sequenced in a study of cytomegalovirus exposure and HLA in healthy donors. PCR primers comprised 60 Vbeta and 13 Jbeta primers. This table comes from immunoSEQ multiplex PCR, and its TCRdb copy is limited to in-frame clones, with some not included. Among tens of thousands of clones listed, roughly two thirds were seen once. The specimen was PBMCs. These receptors came from a man aged 55 to 70 in good health and CMV-seropositive.

This sequence joins TRBV5-1 and TRBJ2-7; 7 bases agree with TRBD2. Germline trimming cut 3 bases from V and 0 bases from J; bases unmatched to any gene: 6. This CDR3 is 15 amino acids long. In germline, CDR1 is SGHRS, CDR2 YFSETQ. The CDR3 DNA sequence: TGCGCCAGCAGCTCCTTGGGAGGGAGCTCCTACGAGCAGTACTTC. It specifies CASSSLGGSSYEQYF.

V gene TRBV6-6 combines with J gene TRBJ2-5; D is possibly TRBD2 (6 bases). This CDR3 is 13 amino acids long. CDR1 is MNHNY, CDR2 SVGAGI, per germline (reference sequence). V lost 6 bases, J lost 1 base, and 9 bases lay in between. CDR3 amino acids: CASRPGLQETQYF. The CDR3 region has the DNA TGTGCCAGCAGACCGGGACTCCAAGAGACCCAGTACTTC.

J is TRBJ2-5 and V is TRBV7-2, with a possible D match to TRBD2 (6 bases). Germline lookup yields CDR1 SGHTA and CDR2 FQGNSA. CDR3 length equals 13 residues. V lost 2 bases and J 4 bases, leaving 8 bases between the germline ends. Here the CDR3 DNA reads TGTGCCAGCAGCTTACAGCGGGTAGAGACCCAGTACTTC. This sequence encodes CASSLQRVETQYF.

This chain joins TRBV7-2 and TRBJ2-3, with a tentative D call TRBD1 (6 bases). Germline CDR1 is SGHTA and CDR2 is FQGNSA. The V gene lost 8 bases and the J gene lost 4 bases, with 19 bases spanning the gap. The CDR3 contains 15 residues. CDR3 DNA: TGTGCCAGCCACAGGGCTTTAGGCGTGGCAGATACGCAGTATTTT. It specifies CASHRALGVADTQYF.

V is TRBV6-5 and J is TRBJ2-5, with 11 nucleotides matching TRBD2. V lost 6 bases to trimming and J lost 2 bases; unmatched junction nucleotides: 5. Germline assignment: CDR1 MNHEY and CDR2 SVGAGI. The CDR3 is 15 amino acids. Here the CDR3 DNA reads TGTGCCAGCAGATCGCTAGCGGGGGGACAAGAGACCCAGTACTTC. Its protein is CASRSLAGGQETQYF.

The J gene is TRBJ1-1, the V gene TRBV7-9, with 7 bases aligning to TRBD1. Germline CDR1 and CDR2: SEHNR and FQNEAQ (reference sequence). This CDR3 has 14 residues. Trimming at V came to 11 bases and at J to 5 bases, leaving 14 bases not matched to a gene. CDR3 coding DNA: TGTGCCGGCTCGCAAGGGACAGATGGGACTGAAGCTTTCTTT. Translation gives CAGSQGTDGTEAFF.

The V gene is TRBV28, the J gene TRBJ2-5, with 9 bases lining up with TRBD2. The germline CDR1 and CDR2 sequences are MDHEN and SYDVKM. This CDR3 is built from 17 residues. V trimming: 1 base; J trimming: 11 bases; junction bases outside the gene matches: 17. The CDR3 reads CASSLLGLAGRGGEQYF. CDR3 nucleotide sequence: TGTGCCAGCAGTTTATTAGGGCTAGCGGGGCGTGGGGGGGAGCAGTACTTC.

J is TRBJ2-7 and V is TRBV6-1; TRBD2 might be the D (6 bases). The germline CDR1 and CDR2 sequences are MNHNS and SASEGT. This CDR3 has 13 amino acids. Trimming removed 4 bases from V and 7 bases from J, with 14 bases in between. CDR3 DNA: TGTGCCAGCAGTGTAGGGACTCCCAGGGAGCAGTACTTC. As protein: CASSVGTPREQYF.